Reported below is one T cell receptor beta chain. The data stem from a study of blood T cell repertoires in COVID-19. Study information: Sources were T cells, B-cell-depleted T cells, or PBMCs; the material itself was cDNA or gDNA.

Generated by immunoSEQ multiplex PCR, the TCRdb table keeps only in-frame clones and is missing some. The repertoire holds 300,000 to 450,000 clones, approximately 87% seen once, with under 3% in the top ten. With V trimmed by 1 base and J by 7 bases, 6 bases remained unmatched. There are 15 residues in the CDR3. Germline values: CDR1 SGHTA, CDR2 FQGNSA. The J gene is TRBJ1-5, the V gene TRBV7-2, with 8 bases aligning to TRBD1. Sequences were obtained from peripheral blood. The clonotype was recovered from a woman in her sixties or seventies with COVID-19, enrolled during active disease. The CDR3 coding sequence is TGTGCCAGCAGCTTAGACGGACAGGGCGGCCAGCCCCAGCATTTT. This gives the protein CASSLDGQGGQPQHF.